These 5 T cell receptor beta chains were sequenced from one sample in a study of OX40 agonist ivuxolimab in advanced cancers. TCRdb's table, derived via immunoSEQ multiplex PCR, lists solely in-frame clones and lacks some. Of tens of thousands of clones listed, around four fifths were seen once; the top ten hold more than 1.5%. The sequencing here drew on CD4+ or CD8+ T cells sorted from blood, taken in a trial of the OX40 agonist ivuxolimab. These receptors all stem from an adult with an advanced solid tumor such as melanoma, head and neck, liver or kidney cancer.

This rearrangement joins TRBV18 to TRBJ1-2; unclear D gene. The CDR3 is made up of 11 amino acids. The ends were cut back, 5 bases at V and 4 bases at J, with 5 bases in the middle. Germline CDR1 reads KGHSH; CDR2 reads LQKENI. The CDR3: CASSDSYGYTF. CDR3 coding DNA: TGTGCCAGCTCAGACTCCTATGGCTACACCTTC.

This chain joins TRBV5-1 and TRBJ2-1, with 9 positions matching TRBD1. The CDR3 length is 21 residues. Germline V CDR1 and CDR2: SGHRS, YFSETQ. The trim removed 3 bases at V and 3 bases at J, leaving 22 bases unmatched. The DNA of the CDR3 is TGCGCCAGCAGCTCCGGGACAGGGAGTGAACTAGGTCTCTACTACTACAATGAGCAGTTCTTC. Translating gives CASSSGTGSELGLYYYNEQFF.

This chain uses TRBV18 with TRBJ2-3; D is unclear. The CDR3 is made up of 11 amino acids. From germline, CDR1 is KGHSH and CDR2 LQKENI. V gave up 1 base and J gave up 5 bases, with 1 base separating them. CDR3 in DNA: TGTGCCAGCTCACCACAAGATACGCAGTATTTT. Protein product: CASSPQDTQYF. Based on the CDR3 plus reference TRBV18 and TRBJ2-3, the full variable domain is NAGVMQNPRHLVRRRGQEARLRCSPMKGHSHVYWYRQLPEEGLKFMVYLQKENIIDESGMPKERFSAEFPKEGPSILRIQQVVRGDSAAYFCASSPQDTQYFGPGTRLTVL.

This rearrangement joins TRBV7-9 to TRBJ1-4, with 10 bases matching TRBD1. This CDR3 is built from 17 residues. The trim removed 6 bases at V and 4 bases at J, leaving 11 bases unmatched. Per the germline V gene, CDR1 is SEHNR and CDR2 is FQNEAQ (reference sequence). The CDR3 DNA follows: TGTGCCAGCAGTACCGGGACAGGGGCTGGGGGTAATGAAAAACTGTTTTTT. Protein sequence: CASSTGTGAGGNEKLFF.

The rearrangement uses TRBV5-4 and TRBJ2-7; D may be TRBD2 (6 bases). The germline CDR1 and CDR2 sequences are SGHNT and YYREEE (reference sequence). The CDR3 has 13 amino acids. Between the trimmed V and J ends, which lost 2 bases and 6 bases, there was a span of 12 bases. The CDR3 protein is CASSFPGDIEQYF. CDR3 coding DNA: TGTGCCAGCAGCTTCCCGGGAGATATCGAGCAGTACTTC.